This is a list of T cell receptor beta chains from one sample in a study of blood T cell repertoires in COVID-19. Data came from immunoSEQ multiplex PCR; TCRdb stores just in-frame clones and leaves some out. The sample carries roughly 400,000 clones, 70% to 90% recorded once. Sequenced input: PBMCs or T cells enriched from blood (not recorded which). All receptors come from a woman between 18 and 29 years old who had been exposed to COVID-19. Each CDR3 is given with its conserved first and last residue. The D gene is left open where the match is weak. Rows give clone size only sometimes, using once, few, many, or a class for an expanded clone.

>TRBJ2-7|TRBV9|TRBD1|-
TGTGCCAGCAGCGTAGGTGGACAGGGAATGTACGAGCAGTACTTC
CASSVGGQGMYEQYF
>TRBJ2-5|TRBV28|-|-
TGTGCCAGCAGCCTTAGCGGAGTCCAAGAGACCCAGTACTTC
CASSLSGVQETQYF
>TRBJ2-5|TRBV7-2|-|-
TGTGCCAGCAGCCCATACCAAGAGACCCAGTACTTC
CASSPYQETQYF
>TRBJ2-7|TRBV6-4|TRBD2|-
TGTGCCAAGCCGGGAGGGGGAGTTGAGTCCTACGAGCAGTACTTC
CAKPGGGVESYEQYF
>TRBJ1-5|TRBV28|-|few
TGTGCCAGCAGTCCACTCATGGGGGAGGAACAGCCCCAGCATTTT
CASSPLMGEEQPQHF
>TRBJ2-1|TRBV6-2/TRBV6-3|-|once
TGTGCCAGCAGTTACCTGAATGAGCAGTTCTTC
CASSYLNEQFF
>TRBJ2-3|TRBV9|-|-
TGTGCCAGCAGCGCTCGCACAGATACGCAGTATTTT
CASSARTDTQYF
>TRBJ1-2|TRBV19|TRBD1|-
TGTGCCAGTAGCCATTGGGACAGGGGCTATGGCTACACCTTC
CASSHWDRGYGYTF
>TRBJ2-7|TRBV9|TRBD2|-
TGTGCCAGCAGCGTAGAGCTAGCGGGAGGGCCCTACGAGCAGTACTTC
CASSVELAGGPYEQYF
>TRBJ2-5|TRBV5-6|-|-
TGTGCCAGCAGCTTGAATGGCAGACAGAAGGAGACCCAGTACTTC
CASSLNGRQKETQYF
>TRBJ1-4|TRBV12-3/TRBV12-4|-|once
TGTGCCAGCAGTTTTGACAGGGAAAAACTGTTTTTT
CASSFDREKLFF
>TRBJ2-5|TRBV28|TRBD2|-
TGTGCCACCTCACGGGGGGGGCGAGAGACCCAGTACTTC
CATSRGGRETQYF
>TRBJ2-7|TRBV20-1|TRBD1|-
TGCAGTGGGACAGGGGTGGTCGAGCAGTACTTC
CSGTGVVEQYF
>TRBJ2-2|TRBV7-3|TRBD2|-
TGTGCCAGCAGCTTCGGGGGGTTGAACACCGGGGAGCTGTTTTTT
CASSFGGLNTGELFF
>TRBJ2-5|TRBV28|-|-
TGTGCCAGCAGGACGGGTGGGAGGGAGACCCAGTACTTC
CASRTGGRETQYF
>TRBJ1-3|TRBV3-1/TRBV3-2|-|-
TGTGCCAGCAGCCCCTTCGCTGGAAACACCATATATTTT
CASSPFAGNTIYF
>TRBJ1-2|TRBV5-8|TRBD1|once
TGTGCCAGCAGCTTAGGACAGGGAGACTATGGCTACACCTTC
CASSLGQGDYGYTF
>TRBJ1-2|TRBV7-8|TRBD1|once
TGTGCCAGCAGCCCGGACAGGCTCAAGTTGGATTATGGCTACACCTTC
CASSPDRLKLDYGYTF
>TRBJ2-7|TRBV27|TRBD1|-
TGTGCCAGCAGTACGACAGGGGGCGGCTACGAGCAGTACTTC
CASSTTGGGYEQYF
>TRBJ2-7|TRBV10-3|-|-
TGTGCCGCCACAACCTCCAGCTACGAGCAGTACTTC
CAATTSSYEQYF
>TRBJ2-3|TRBV5-1|TRBD1|-
TGCGCCAGCAGCTTGTTGGGGACAGGGACCAGCACAGATACGCAGTATTTT
CASSLLGTGTSTDTQYF
>TRBJ2-3|TRBV20-1|TRBD2|-
TGCAGTGCTAGTGACGGGGGGGCCCCCAGCGGAGATACGCAGTATTTT
CSASDGGAPSGDTQYF
>TRBJ2-7|TRBV6-1|-|-
TGTGCCAGCAGTGATTCTGCCGGGAGTATCTACGAGCAGTACTTC
CASSDSAGSIYEQYF
>TRBJ2-7|TRBV2|-|-
TGTGCCAGCAGTGAAGACAGGGGACTCTCCTACGAGCAGTACTTC
CASSEDRGLSYEQYF
>TRBJ1-6|TRBV21-1|-|-
TGTGCCAGCAGCAAAGTTGGAGAACAGGGGGGTTCACCCCTCCACTTT
CASSKVGEQGGSPLHF
>TRBJ1-4|TRBV18|-|-
TGTGCCAGCTCACCTCAAACTGTGGAAAAACTGTTTTTT
CASSPQTVEKLFF
>TRBJ1-3|TRBV7-9|TRBD1|-
TGTGCCAGCAGCTTCCGAATAGGGGGCCCCCCGGAGGGCACCATATATTTT
CASSFRIGGPPEGTIYF
>TRBJ1-3|TRBV4-3|-|-
TGCGCCAGCAGCCTTGACAGGACCCTCGCCGGAAACACCATATATTTT
CASSLDRTLAGNTIYF
>TRBJ1-5|TRBV19|TRBD1|-
TGTGCCAGTAGTATTCGGGGACAGGATAGCAATCAGCCCCAGCATTTT
CASSIRGQDSNQPQHF
>TRBJ1-6|TRBV5-1|TRBD1|-
TGCGCCAGCAGCTTGGGCGGACAGGGCTATAATTCACCCCTCCACTTT
CASSLGGQGYNSPLHF
>TRBJ2-7|TRBV27|-|-
TGTGCCAGCAAATTGGGCGGGCCCTCCTACGAGCAGTACTTC
CASKLGGPSYEQYF
>TRBJ2-7|TRBV5-1|TRBD2|-
TGCGCCAGCAGCTTGACTAGCGGGAGGGCCCGGGAGCAGTACTTC
CASSLTSGRAREQYF
>TRBJ2-1|TRBV6-2/TRBV6-3|TRBD2|-
TGTGCCAGCAGTCGACTAGCGGGGGGAAACCATGAGCAGTTCTTC
CASSRLAGGNHEQFF